This T cell receptor beta chain was identified during a study of cytomegalovirus exposure and HLA in healthy donors (dated by TCRdb to the late 2010s). For context, the study as a whole: An earlier analysis of some 600 of the donors reported roughly 300 Gb of sequence data and 95 million to 140 million unique TCR beta sequences obtained from around 170 million T cells. An early release covering roughly 600 HLA-typed donors comprised about 320 gigabases of sequencing data and tens of millions of unique TCR sequences. Among the roughly 400 genotyped donors, 81% belonged to the genetic ancestry cluster associated with self-reported Caucasian donors. The aim of the study was to test whether cataloging public T cell receptors could identify signatures of past pathogen exposure. The T cell repertoires of 670 or so subjects were profiled by immunosequencing and related to cytomegalovirus serostatus. Along with the approximately 700-subject first cohort, a separate validation cohort of over a hundred different subjects was used. To predict cytomegalovirus infection status, the study combined high-throughput TCR immunosequencing, statistical association of individual TCRs with disease status, and machine learning. A later analysis re-examined previously published TCR beta repertoires from about 670 donors and added high-resolution HLA genotyping to investigate patterns of TCR occurrence. Rather than drawing on any new phenotypic data, the later analysis identified candidate immune exposures from TCR beta sequences and the way those sequences occurred across donors. An earlier analysis of 587 of the donors used high-throughput TCR beta sequencing to judge whether each TCR beta V gene segment behaved as functional or pseudogenic. Donor age, sex, ethnicity and CMV serostatus were collected together with the repertoire data. A later genetic analysis took genome-wide SNP genotypes for about three fifths of the 666 donors and used that subset as a discovery cohort. Every repertoire in the discovery cohort had been generated on one and the same sequencing platform. Class I and class II HLA loci were covered by the typing at four-digit resolution. Typing coverage differed by locus: A, B, C, DRB1 and DQB1 were typed in roughly 620-640 donors, DQA1 in about 510, DPA1 in 600 to 610, and DPB1 in just under 490. About five DR-DQ haplotypes were treated as single units for association and clustering because of strong linkage in the cohort. Among some 400 genotyped donors of the cohort, an average of around 250,000 unique TCR beta nucleotide sequences was sequenced per donor, of which about 18% were non-productive. The full study reports these points: Because counts were too low, roughly 16 rarely observed V segments, including chromosome 9 orphons, were left out of the earlier analysis of 587 of the donors. According to a later analysis, parvovirus B19, influenza, CMV and Epstein-Barr virus appeared linked to several top co-occurrence clusters. A further reported finding was that TCR beta sequences accurately predicted the HLA-A and HLA-B alleles for most subjects in the first cohort. Most TCR sequences were observed very rarely across donors, whereas some public TCRs were present in many individuals. In a later analysis, the rate of TCR association differed among HLA loci, with DRB1 alleles having the most associated TCRs and HLA-C alleles having the fewest. Roughly uniform sequencing depth across donors was assumed in presence/absence analyses, although this assumption may not hold. According to a later analysis, most CMV-associated TCR beta chains appeared to be HLA-restricted, and the HLA associations seemed to be driven largely by CMV exposure. A later analysis associated 16,951 TCR beta sequences with specific HLA alleles at a false discovery rate of 0.05. In vitro tests confirmed that a few of the cytomegalovirus-associated TCR beta chains recognize cytomegalovirus antigens. An earlier analysis of approximately 500 of the donors showed that most TCR beta V segments appeared in productive rearrangements either about 87% or about 30% of the time, which broadly matched IMGT annotations. Only TCR beta chains were sequenced in this cohort, and the absence of alpha or paired-chain data limited detectable features. The only immune exposure information available for the cohort was CMV serostatus. V-gene and J-gene trimming of TCR beta chains was associated with a missense DCLRE1C variant in a later genetic analysis, and the association was replicated in an independent cohort. In a later genetic analysis, fewer N-insertions in productive TCRs were reported among donors in an Asian-associated ancestry cluster than the roughly 710-donor mean. The authors suggested that the approach could potentially be extended to other disease states and immunological phenotypes. Linkage disequilibrium might explain the correlated functional status among segregating V segments, but an unknown experimental factor could not be excluded. A total of roughly 160 TCR beta chains were listed by the study as associated with cytomegalovirus. The classifier was reported to diagnose cytomegalovirus status with high specificity and sensitivity in both the original and validation cohorts. Some IMGT-functional V segments, including TRBV6-2 and TRBV6-3, could not be distinguished by the 87-base-pair reads and were therefore excluded. A group of highly shared sequence variants was considered likely to be a technical artifact of the sequencing pipeline. Assigning TCR associations to individual alleles was difficult when HLA alleles, especially DR and DQ, strongly co-occurred. Because HLA typing was unavailable for some donors at each locus, only the typed subset was used in association tests. Compared with equally common non-associated chains, HLA-associated TCR beta chains in a later analysis were more clonally expanded and had lower generation probabilities.

Notes on this clone: Its cognate antigen has yet to be identified. Base qualities were left out, and no much larger clone turns up one base away.

The cohort was made up of approximately 700 healthy bone marrow donors. At the time of sampling, every cohort member was nominally healthy, though immune exposures that went unrecorded were likely present. The donor tested CMV seronegative, placing the donor among the roughly 350 seronegative members of the cohort. Each donor provided a peripheral blood sample, and peripheral blood mononuclear cells were used for TCR beta sequencing. The Qiagen DNeasy Blood Extraction Kit was used to extract genomic DNA from the blood cell samples. The CDR3 numbers 12 residues from cysteine through phenylalanine. The sequence is cut down to CDR3 DNA, 36 bases in frame from base 1. CDR1 and CDR2, per the germline V gene (reference sequence), are SEHNR and FQNEAQ. At the junction V is shortened by 6 bases and J by 4 bases, with 9 bases in between. The method behind the library was the immunoSEQ multiplex PCR assay. For the multiplex PCR, a mixture combining 60 forward primers for TCR Vbeta segments and 13 reverse primers for TCR Jbeta segments was used. A multiplex PCR assay on genomic DNA amplified the CDR3 region of rearranged TCR beta genes. The amplified TCR beta libraries were sequenced on the Illumina HiSeq System as 87-base-pair reads. Processing in the source paper ran as follows. Across the 500 to 700 repertoires, a later analysis counted 80 million or so unique TCR beta chains, roughly 11 million of which were shared by at least two donors. Raw reads were error-corrected and collapsed into unique sequences by a nearest-neighbor algorithm in which closely related sequences were merged to remove PCR and sequencing errors. CDR3 sequences were aligned to IMGT reference sequences to assign V, D and J gene segments. For a sequence to be retained, at least a six-nucleotide match to both a V gene segment and a J gene segment was required. Rearrangements were classified as productive when the CDR3 lacked stop codons and remained in frame with V and J, and all other rearrangements were classified as non-productive. CDR3 was defined by IMGT convention, running from the second conserved V-encoded cysteine to the conserved J-encoded phenylalanine. The earlier analysis of 587 of the donors excluded sequences that lacked an unambiguous match to a single V gene segment. An earlier analysis of a few hundred of the donors called V segments functional above 56.7% productive rearrangements and segregating when the between-donor standard deviation exceeded 5%. A statistical classification framework was built to diagnose cytomegalovirus status from the catalog of TCR beta chain sequences. In a later analysis, TCR nucleotide sequences were compared against IMGT/GENE-DB human TR gene sequences so that V and J genes could be assigned. The TCRdist pipeline was used in a later analysis to assign CDR3 sequences and most-parsimonious VDJ recombination scenarios. In a later analysis, each TCR beta chain was defined by its CDR3 amino acid sequence together with its V-gene family, and reads without a unique V-gene family were excluded. In a later analysis, fewer than 600 highly shared, low-generation-probability nucleotide sequences were removed to address suspected cross-contamination and a sequencing artifact. In a later analysis, a clonal expansion index for each public chain was calculated from normalized within-repertoire ranks of inferred template counts. In a later analysis, generation probabilities were computed using a VDJ recombination model fitted to out-of-frame rearrangements, and the results were checked against IGoR. A later analysis scored TCR-TCR, TCR-HLA and TCR-CMV co-occurrence with hypergeometric tests, applying a repertoire-size bias correction to TCR pairs. To estimate false discovery rates, a later analysis permuted the HLA or CMV assignments 20 times. A later analysis grouped co-occurring TCRs with DBSCAN, adding TCRdist sequence similarity when clustering within HLA-allele-positive subsets. Co-occurrence clustering excluded repertoires with fewer than 30,000 or more than 120,000 public chains, plus five with anomalous nucleotide sharing. TCRdb's version of the immuneACCESS table is confined to in-frame rearrangements and falls short of the full clone set. An unresolved V gene accounts for under half of the shortfall where checked; the remainder is of unknown origin. Clonal size and the V and J genes are those of that table, whereas D and trimming came from the DNA. The sample table records 130,000 to 150,000 clones; 72% of these occur just once. Less than 2.5% of the sample is in the top ten clones.

The TCR sequence derives from a man aged 40-49 years in good health and CMV-seronegative. The sequence links TRBV7-9 to TRBJ1-1, with TRBD1 as a weak D call on 5 bases. The material sequenced was PBMCs. The DNA sequence is as follows: TGTGCCAGCAGGGGGGGGTCCACTGAAGCTTTCTTT. Its coded protein is CASRGGSTEAFF.